A single sample is the source of the 4 T cell receptor beta chains below, sequenced in a study of CD8 T cells in Susac syndrome (dated by TCRdb to about 2019). To prepare the library, the immunoSEQ multiplex PCR assay was applied. RNA was extracted using the RNeasy kit, and roughly 0.5 to 1 ug of the RNA was reverse transcribed with random hexamers. TCRdb reprocessing: public reads trimmed at Q25 with fastp, clones called with MiXCR, in-frame beta chains kept. Each record represents a unique CDR3 protein, reported with the most common genes and DNA among its rows. The sample data list roughly 400,000 distinct CDR3 sequences, and 85% of these were observed just once. Clones ranked in the top ten supply roughly 0.11% of the sample. The sequencing sample was made of CD8+ T cells from PBMCs. Receptors originate from a human donor with multiple sclerosis.

The chain couples TRBV30 to TRBJ1-5; the D is unclear. From germline, CDR1 is GTSNPN and CDR2 SVGIG (reference sequence). The CDR3 sequence is 13 residues long. Between the trimmed V and J ends, which lost 0 bases and 3 bases, there was a span of 6 bases. For the CDR3, the DNA is TGTGCCTGGAGTGTGGGAGACAATCAGCCCCAGCATTTT. Translated: CAWSVGDNQPQHF.

The chain carries TRBV10-3 and TRBJ1-1; no firm D call. Between the trimmed V and J ends, which lost 6 bases and 4 bases, there was a span of 9 bases. The CDR3 length is 12 residues. Germline loops: CDR1 ENHRY, CDR2 SYGVKD. The CDR3 DNA is TGTGCCATCAGGGAGCGGAGCACTGAAGCTTTCTTT. Translation: CAIRERSTEAFF.

This sequence joins TRBV12-3 or TRBV12-4 and TRBJ2-3, with no clear D. V lost 0 bases and J lost 9, with 13 bases in between. CDR3 length: 14 residues. This chain's CDR3 is CASSLAPVGRTQYF. In DNA, the CDR3 is TGTGCCAGCAGTTTAGCGCCAGTTGGGCGAACGCAGTATTTT.

This sequence joins TRBV11-2 and TRBJ1-1; D is perhaps TRBD1 (6 bases). Trimming removed 2 bases from V and 1 base from J, with 11 bases in between. This CDR3 spans 15 amino acids. Germline CDR1 reads SGHAT; CDR2 reads FQNNGV. Here the CDR3 reads CASSLNRVANTEAFF. CDR3 DNA sequence: TGTGCCAGCAGCTTAAACAGGGTGGCGAACACTGAAGCTTTCTTT.